This T cell receptor (beta chain) was recorded in a study of blood T cells in healthy people across ages. Only a few counts were recorded for this clonotype. Antigen unknown. Findings of the study overall: The recorded TCR beta diversity per million T cells decreased in a roughly linear manner with age.

The use of a sample-barcoded 5' primer and a J-beta primer mix characterized a second PCR of roughly 6 to 11 cycles. Each CDR3 protein gets one entry after TCRdb re-called the 5' RACE reads with MiXCR. In the table there are around 1,000,000 distinct CDR3 sequences, under 30% of which are singletons. V lost 5 bases to trimming and J lost 3 bases, with 14 bases between them. The CDR3 runs to 15 residues. Germline CDR1 MNHEY, CDR2 SVGEGT. This same sample was also part of a study on T cells of mothers and their children. As that report states: Donors comprised three healthy Caucasian mothers plus their six children. Related mother-child pairs showed slightly, non-significantly higher overlap than unrelated pairs.

This TCR was sampled from a girl aged 2-15 years in good health. Source material: blood. This sequence joins TRBV6-2 or TRBV6-3 and TRBJ2-1, with a possible D match to TRBD1 (5 bases). Here the CDR3 reads CASSRQGMVYNEQFF. The CDR3 region has the DNA TGTGCCAGCAGTCGCCAGGGTATGGTCTACAATGAGCAGTTCTTC.